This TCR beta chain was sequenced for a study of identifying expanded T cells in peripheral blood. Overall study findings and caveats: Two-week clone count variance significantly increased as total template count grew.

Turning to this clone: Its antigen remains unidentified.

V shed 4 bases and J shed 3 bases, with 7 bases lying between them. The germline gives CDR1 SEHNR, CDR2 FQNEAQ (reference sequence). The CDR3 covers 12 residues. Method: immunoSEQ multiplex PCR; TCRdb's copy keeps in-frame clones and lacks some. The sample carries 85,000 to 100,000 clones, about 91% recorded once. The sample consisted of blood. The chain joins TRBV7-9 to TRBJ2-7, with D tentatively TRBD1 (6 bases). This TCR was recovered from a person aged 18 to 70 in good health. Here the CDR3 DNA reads TGTGCCAGCAGCTGGACAGACTACGAGCAGTACTTC. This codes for CASSWTDYEQYF. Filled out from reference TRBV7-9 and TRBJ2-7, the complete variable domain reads DTGVSQNPRHKITKRGQNVTFRCDPISEHNRLYWYRQTLGQGPEFLTYFQNEAQLEKSRLLSDRFSAERPKGSFSTLEIQRTEQGDSAMYLCASSWTDYEQYFGPGTRLTVT.